Shown below are 12 T cell receptor beta chains from a single sample sequenced in a study of T-cell reconstitution after alpha-beta-depleted transplantation in children. Unique molecular identifiers tagged the TCRbeta library. A single record per CDR3 protein comes from TCRdb applying MiXCR to the PCR reads. This sample has about 150,000 distinct CDR3 sequences; around 9% occur once, and the top ten carry roughly 18%. Specimen: PBMCs, mostly from graft donor cells, collected 180 days after TCRalphabeta/CD19-depleted stem cell transplant. These receptors were collected from a female patient aged 2-10 years who had a stem cell transplant for congenital amegakaryocytic thrombocytopenia, so the T cells may come from the graft donor.

This clonotype was detected only a few times. This chain uses TRBV5-1 with TRBJ2-7; D perhaps matches TRBD1 (6 bases). This CDR3 has 15 residues. The V and J ends lost 1 base and 0 bases respectively, with 11 bases between them. Per the germline V gene, CDR1 is SGHRS and CDR2 is YFSETQ. The CDR3 reads CASSLPGTNSYEQYF. DNA of the CDR3: TGCGCCAGCAGCTTGCCAGGGACAAACTCCTACGAGCAGTACTTC.

This clonotype has at least ten counts. V is TRBV9 and J is TRBJ2-7, with 7 bases lining up with TRBD2. The CDR3 extends over 15 amino acids. From germline, CDR1 is SGDLS and CDR2 YYNGEE. The V gene end was trimmed by 0 bases and the J gene end by 4 bases; junction bases not matched to a gene: 7. This CDR3 is CASSVGVSGPYEQYF. CDR3 nucleotides: TGTGCCAGCAGCGTAGGCGTTAGCGGGCCTTACGAGCAGTACTTC. Looking up the rest from reference TRBV9 and TRBJ2-7 gives the full variable domain: DSGVTQTPKHLITATGQRVTLRCSPRSGDLSVYWYQQSLDQGLQFLIQYYNGEERAKGNILERFSAQQFPDLHSELNLSSLELGDSALYFCASSVGVSGPYEQYFGPGTRLTVT.

This clonotype was observed at least ten times. The J gene is TRBJ2-2, the V gene TRBV4-1, with D perhaps matching TRBD2 (6 bases). Germline V gene lookup returns CDR1 MGHRA and CDR2 YSYEKL. V dropped 2 bases and J dropped 2 bases, with 12 bases sitting between them. The CDR3 contains 16 residues. CDR3 sequence reads: CASSQLEGLNTGELFF. DNA for the CDR3: TGCGCCAGCAGCCAATTGGAGGGATTAAACACCGGGGAGCTGTTTTTT.

The chain links TRBV12-3 or TRBV12-4 to TRBJ2-3; 10 nucleotides align to TRBD2. With V trimmed by 1 base and J by 5 bases, 3 bases remained unmatched. The CDR3 runs to 15 residues. The CDR3 DNA reads TGTGCCAGCAGTTTAGGAGCGGGGGGGCAAGATACGCAGTATTTT. Residues: CASSLGAGGQDTQYF.

This clonotype has a handful of counts. The chain combines TRBV11-2 with TRBJ2-3, with 10 bases identical to TRBD2. The CDR3 loop spans 17 amino acids. CDR1 is SGHAT, CDR2 FQNNGV, per germline. V was pared by 5 bases and J by 4 bases, with 12 bases of the junction left unmatched. The CDR3 is CASSPHRLAGVADTQYF. The CDR3 DNA reads TGTGCCAGCAGCCCCCACCGTCTAGCGGGAGTGGCAGATACGCAGTATTTT.

This rearrangement joins TRBV7-9 to TRBJ2-2; 8 bases match TRBD1. The germline CDR1 and CDR2 sequences are SEHNR and FQNEAQ (reference sequence). This CDR3 region has 15 residues. Unmatched junction bases numbered 8, after V lost 6 bases and J lost 5 bases. CDR3 DNA: TGTGCCAGCAGGTCCTTCAGGGGGCGGACCGGGGAGCTGTTTTTT. This encodes CASRSFRGRTGELFF.

This clonotype was detected ten times or more. This rearrangement joins TRBV6-2 or TRBV6-3 to TRBJ2-1; 9 bases line up with TRBD2. Unmatched junction bases numbered 4, after V lost 6 bases and J lost 4 bases. The CDR3 is made up of 14 amino acids. Germline V CDR1 and CDR2: MNHEY, SVGEGT. CDR3 amino acids: CASRPGLAYNEQFF. The CDR3 region has the DNA TGTGCCAGCAGACCAGGACTAGCGTACAATGAGCAGTTCTTC.

With respect to this clonotype: Germline and junction disagree at one end, which may indicate a read error. This chain joins TRBV6-5 and TRBJ2-4; tentative D call: TRBD1 (6 bases). Germline V CDR1 and CDR2: MNHEY, SVGAGI. This CDR3 comprises 14 residues. The CDR3 DNA follows: TGTGCCAGCAGTTACCGGTCAGGGGTGAACAGTCAGTACTTC. Translation: CASSYRSGVNSQYF.

The chain couples TRBV5-5 to TRBJ2-1; 11 nucleotides match TRBD2. This CDR3 is 16 amino acids long. J gave up 12 bases and V 4 bases, and 15 bases lay outside the gene matches. Germline CDR1 and CDR2: SGHKS and YYEKEE (reference sequence). This chain's CDR3 is CASSPESRLAGYGQFF. The DNA for the CDR3 is TGTGCCAGCAGCCCCGAGTCGAGACTAGCGGGATATGGGCAGTTCTTC.

This sequence joins TRBV20-1 and TRBJ1-5, with D maybe TRBD1 (5 bases). The length of the CDR3 is 14 residues. Germline lookup yields CDR1 DFQATT and CDR2 SNEGSKA (reference sequence). Trimming cost V 6 bases and J 1 base, with 13 bases left between them. The CDR3 DNA follows: TGCAGTGCAGACTCGGGACGGAGCAATCAGCCCCAGCATTTT. Amino acid sequence: CSADSGRSNQPQHF.

The sample holds many counts of this clonotype. The chain joins TRBV20-1 to TRBJ2-2; D is unclear. Trimming cost V 5 bases and J 6 bases, with 10 bases left between them. CDR1 and CDR2 (germline): DFQATT, SNEGSKA (reference sequence). This CDR3 contains 12 residues. The CDR3 DNA is TGCAGTGCTCAAAAAGCCCCCGGGGAGCTGTTTTTT. Its translation is CSAQKAPGELFF.

This clonotype was seen at least ten times. This chain uses TRBV28 with TRBJ2-1; 14 nucleotides agree with TRBD2. Germline values: CDR1 MDHEN, CDR2 SYDVKM. The junction had 11 bases not matched to a gene; V was cut back by 6 bases and J by 10 bases. The CDR3 has 16 residues. Here the CDR3 reads CASSELGLAGGNEQFF. The CDR3 DNA reads TGTGCCAGCAGCGAATTAGGACTAGCGGGAGGCAACGAGCAGTTCTTC.